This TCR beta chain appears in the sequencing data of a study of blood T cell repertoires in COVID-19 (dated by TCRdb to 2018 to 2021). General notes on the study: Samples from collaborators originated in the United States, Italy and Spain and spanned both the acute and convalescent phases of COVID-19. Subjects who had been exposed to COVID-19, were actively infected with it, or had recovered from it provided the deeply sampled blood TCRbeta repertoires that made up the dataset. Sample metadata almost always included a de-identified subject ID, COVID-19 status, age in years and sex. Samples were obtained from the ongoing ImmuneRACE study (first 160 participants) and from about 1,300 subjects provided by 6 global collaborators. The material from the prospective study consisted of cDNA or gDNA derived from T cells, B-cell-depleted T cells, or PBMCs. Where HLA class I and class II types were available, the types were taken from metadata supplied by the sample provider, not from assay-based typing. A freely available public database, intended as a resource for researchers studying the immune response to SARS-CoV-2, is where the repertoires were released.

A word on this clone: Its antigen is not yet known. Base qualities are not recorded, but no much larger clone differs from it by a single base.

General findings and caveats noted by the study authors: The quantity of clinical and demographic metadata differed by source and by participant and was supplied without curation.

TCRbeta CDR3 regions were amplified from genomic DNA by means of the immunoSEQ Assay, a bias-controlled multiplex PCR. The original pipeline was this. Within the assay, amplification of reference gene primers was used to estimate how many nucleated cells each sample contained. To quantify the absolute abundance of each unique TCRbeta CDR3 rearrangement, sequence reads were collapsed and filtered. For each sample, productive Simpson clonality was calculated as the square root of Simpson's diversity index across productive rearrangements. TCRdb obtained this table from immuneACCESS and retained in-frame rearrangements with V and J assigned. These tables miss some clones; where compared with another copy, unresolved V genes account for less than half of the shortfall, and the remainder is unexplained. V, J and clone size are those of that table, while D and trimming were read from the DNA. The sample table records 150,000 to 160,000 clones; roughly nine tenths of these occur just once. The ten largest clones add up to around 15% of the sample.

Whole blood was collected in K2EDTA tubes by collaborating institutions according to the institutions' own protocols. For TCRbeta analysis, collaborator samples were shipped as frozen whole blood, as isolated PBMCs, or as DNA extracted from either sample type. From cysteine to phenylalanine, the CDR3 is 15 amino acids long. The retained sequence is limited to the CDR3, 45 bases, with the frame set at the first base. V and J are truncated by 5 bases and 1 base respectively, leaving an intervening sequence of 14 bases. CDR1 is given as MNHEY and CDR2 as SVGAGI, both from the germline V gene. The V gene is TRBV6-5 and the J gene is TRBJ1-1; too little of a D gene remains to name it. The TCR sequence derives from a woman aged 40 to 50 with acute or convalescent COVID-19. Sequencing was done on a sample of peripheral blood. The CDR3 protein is CASSRPTRRNTEAFF. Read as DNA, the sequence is TGTGCCAGCAGTAGACCGACAAGGCGGAACACTGAAGCTTTCTTT.